One TCR beta chain is described in this entry. Its antigen is undetermined. CDR3 length: 15 residues. The germline V gene has CDR1 MDHEN and CDR2 SYDVKM. The ends were cut back, 6 bases at V and 0 bases at J, with 12 bases in the middle. This sample stems from a study of CD8+ T cells in alopecia areata. Turning to the study itself: Treated individuals took tofacitinib by mouth, 5 to 10 mg twice daily. Tofacitinib lasted 6 to 18 months, then 6 months off drug.

General study findings and limits: Lesional tissue from the scalp (especially in alopecia totalis/universalis) showed higher clonality than normal scalp.

Sequencing relied on a cDNA template that was reverse transcribed from extracted RNA. Sequenced by immunoSEQ multiplex PCR; TCRdb stores in-frame clones only, minus some. The profile shows about 150,000 clones, about nine tenths of them singletons. PBMCs were stained for CD3, CD4 and CD8, and CD4+ and CD8+ T cells were sorted. This chain uses TRBV28 with TRBJ2-1; D call uncertain. This TCR was sampled from a human donor with alopecia areata. This material consisted of CD8+ T cells sorted from blood, taken at week 0. CDR3 protein: CASRGRLSSYNEQFF. CDR3 DNA sequence: TGTGCCAGCAGGGGCCGACTTAGCTCCTACAATGAGCAGTTCTTC.